This TCR beta chain was observed in a study of T cells in Graves' hyperthyroidism and ophthalmopathy. General observations from the study: Ophthalmopathy was model-predicted a median approximately 6.4 months pre-onset. Most clonotypes expanded in thyroid above 0.001 were likewise present in blood.

The source material, RNA transcripts, was used to amplify TCR beta CDR3 regions. When the TCR CDR3 underwent first-round RT-PCR, the HTBI primer set was used. TCRdb fed the multiplex PCR reads into MiXCR, producing one record per CDR3 protein. The sample has roughly 500,000 distinct CDR3 sequences; 35% to 50% are singletons. The CDR3 consists of 13 residues. V was clipped by 5 bases and J by 2 bases, with 12 bases between them. The germline V gene encodes CDR1 DFQATT and CDR2 SNEGSKA (reference sequence). As to this clonotype: The antigen remains undetermined.

The rearrangement joins TRBV20-1 to TRBJ1-2; D is undetermined. The sample was peripheral blood or thyroid tissue (not recorded which). The TCR was taken from an adult woman with Graves' disease, either hyperthyroidism or ophthalmopathy (not recorded which). CDR3 sequence reads: CSAPGIANYGYTF. CDR3 coding DNA: TGCAGTGCTCCCGGGATCGCGAACTATGGCTACACCTTC.